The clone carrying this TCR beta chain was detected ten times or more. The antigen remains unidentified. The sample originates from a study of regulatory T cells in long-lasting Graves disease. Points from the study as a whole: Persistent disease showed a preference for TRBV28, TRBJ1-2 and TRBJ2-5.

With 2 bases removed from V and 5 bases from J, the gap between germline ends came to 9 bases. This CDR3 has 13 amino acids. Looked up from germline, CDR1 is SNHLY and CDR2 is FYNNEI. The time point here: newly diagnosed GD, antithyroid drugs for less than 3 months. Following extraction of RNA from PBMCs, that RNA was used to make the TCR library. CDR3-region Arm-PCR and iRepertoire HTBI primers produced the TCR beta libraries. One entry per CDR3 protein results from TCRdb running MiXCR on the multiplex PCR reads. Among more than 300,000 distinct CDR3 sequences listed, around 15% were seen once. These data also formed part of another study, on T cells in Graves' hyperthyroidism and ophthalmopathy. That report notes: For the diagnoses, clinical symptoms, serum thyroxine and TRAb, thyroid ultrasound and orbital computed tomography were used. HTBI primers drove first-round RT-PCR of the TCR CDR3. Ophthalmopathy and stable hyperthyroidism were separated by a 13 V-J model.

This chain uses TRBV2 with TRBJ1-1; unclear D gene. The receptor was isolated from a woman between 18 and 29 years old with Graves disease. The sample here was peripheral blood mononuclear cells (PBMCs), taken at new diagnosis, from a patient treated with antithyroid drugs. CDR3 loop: CASSERGRTEAFF. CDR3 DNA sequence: TGTGCCAGCAGTGAACGAGGGAGGACTGAAGCTTTCTTT.